One sample yielded the 19 T cell receptor beta chains listed below, sequenced in a study of identical twins. TCRdb itself ran the 5' RACE reads through MiXCR, one entry per CDR3 protein. The table has around 650,000 distinct CDR3 sequences, under 8.5% seen once. These data were also reused for a study on yellow fever vaccine responses in identical twins.

Sequenced sample: PBMCs. The receptors derive from a woman under 30 in good health.

This clonotype was counted a few times. The chain combines TRBV28 with TRBJ2-7; TRBD2 aligns across 8 bases. There are 13 residues in the CDR3. Germline V gene lookup returns CDR1 MDHEN and CDR2 SYDVKM. V lost 4 bases to trimming and J lost 5 bases; unmatched junction nucleotides: 4. The CDR3 coding sequence is TGTGCCAGCAGTTGGGGGACTAGGAACGAGCAGTACTTC. It specifies CASSWGTRNEQYF.

In its sample, this clonotype was seen a few times. The genes are TRBV7-2 and TRBJ2-7; possible D gene TRBD2, 6 bases. V shed 0 bases and J shed 5 bases, with 11 bases lying between them. From germline, CDR1 is SGHTA and CDR2 FQGNSA. The CDR3 consists of 14 residues. Here the CDR3 DNA reads TGTGCCAGCAGCTTAGCGTCAGCGGGCCACGAGCAGTACTTC. This gives the protein CASSLASAGHEQYF.

This clonotype was counted only a few times. This sequence joins TRBV12-3 or TRBV12-4 and TRBJ2-2, with D perhaps TRBD1 or TRBD2 (5 bases each). The CDR3 is 11 amino acids. The CDR3 nucleotides are TGTGCAGGGACGCGCACCGGGGAGCTGTTTTTT. It translates to CAGTRTGELFF.

V is TRBV4-1 and J is TRBJ2-5; D gene unclear. Looked up from germline, CDR1 is MGHRA and CDR2 is YSYEKL. CDR3 length: 15 residues. Between the trimmed V and J ends, which lost 0 bases and 2 bases, there was a span of 10 bases. The CDR3 sequence: CASSQDRTSQETQYF. The DNA of the CDR3 is TGCGCCAGCAGCCAAGATAGAACTTCACAAGAGACCCAGTACTTC.

Many counts were recorded for this clonotype. This chain uses TRBV5-1 with TRBJ2-5, with TRBD1 as a possible D gene (6 bases). CDR1 is SGHRS and CDR2 is YFSETQ in the germline V gene. CDR3 size: 14 residues. Deletions cut 4 bases from V and 1 base from J, with 11 bases between. CDR3 sequence reads: CASSITGPQETQYF. Here the CDR3 DNA reads TGCGCCAGCAGCATCACAGGGCCCCAAGAGACCCAGTACTTC.

This clonotype was recorded many times. V is TRBV12-3 or TRBV12-4 and J is TRBJ2-2; D is ambiguous. Trimming cost V 7 bases and J 2 bases, with 8 bases left between them. The CDR3 runs 13 residues. The CDR3 spells CASKASNTGELFF. Here the CDR3 DNA reads TGTGCCAGCAAAGCTAGTAACACCGGGGAGCTGTTTTTT.

The chain links TRBV15 to TRBJ2-2; D remains ambiguous. Germline assignment: CDR1 LNHNV and CDR2 YYDKDF (reference sequence). Trimming took off 0 bases at V and 5 bases at J, with 16 bases between the two ends. The CDR3 is 17 residues long. CDR3 coding DNA: TGTGCCACCAGCAGAGACCCTGGGGAAACCTCTACCGGGGAGCTGTTTTTT. Translation: CATSRDPGETSTGELFF.

This clonotype showed up just a few times. J is TRBJ1-1 and V is TRBV12-3 or TRBV12-4; a possible D gene is TRBD1 (5 bases). V shed 5 bases and J shed 0 bases, with 13 bases lying between them. The CDR3 runs 15 residues. In DNA form, the CDR3 reads TGTGCCAGCAGTACACAGACAGATCTGAACACTGAAGCTTTCTTT. As protein: CASSTQTDLNTEAFF.

The J gene is TRBJ2-7, the V gene TRBV11-2; TRBD1 agrees at 9 bases. The V and J ends lost 5 bases and 2 bases, in that order; junction bases with no gene match: 7. This CDR3 is 15 amino acids long. CDR1 and CDR2 from the germline V gene are SGHAT and FQNNGV. CDR3 bases: TGTGCCAGCAGCGATACAGGGGGCCTCGCCTACGAGCAGTACTTC. As protein: CASSDTGGLAYEQYF.

The sample holds many counts of this clonotype. V is TRBV6-7 and J is TRBJ2-2; a possible D gene is TRBD2 (6 bases). TRBV6-7 is flagged as an ORF with uncertain function. The CDR3 has 13 amino acids. V was trimmed by 2 bases and J by 6 bases, leaving 7 bases between them. DNA of the CDR3: TGTGCCAGCAGTTACCGGAGGGCCGGGGAGCTGTTTTTT. It yields the protein CASSYRRAGELFF.

This clonotype has just a few counts. V usage is TRBV20-1 and J usage is TRBJ2-7; 12 bases are shared with TRBD2. Trimming cost V 4 bases and J 2 bases; bases outside gene matches: 9. The CDR3 has 16 amino acids. Germline CDR1 DFQATT, CDR2 SNEGSKA (reference sequence). The CDR3 here is CSAKSVTSGSTYEQYF. The CDR3 DNA sequence: TGCAGTGCTAAGTCCGTGACTAGCGGGAGTACCTACGAGCAGTACTTC.

J is TRBJ2-2 and V is TRBV2, with 10 bases fitting TRBD2. Germline V gives CDR1 SNHLY, CDR2 FYNNEI. The CDR3 has 13 amino acids. Losses at the gene ends were 8 bases for V and 5 bases for J; bases not matched to a gene: 2. The CDR3 DNA is TGTGCCAGCTCGACTAGCGGGACCGGGGAGCTGTTTTTT. Encoded protein: CASSTSGTGELFF.

The chain recombines TRBV4-1 with TRBJ2-1; D is ambiguous. Trimming cost V 4 bases and J 5 bases, with 6 bases left between them. Germline assignment: CDR1 MGHRA and CDR2 YSYEKL. The CDR3 has 12 residues. The CDR3 reads CASSRWNNEQFF. The CDR3 bases are TGCGCCAGCAGCCGATGGAACAATGAGCAGTTCTTC.

This clonotype has just a few counts. The gene calls are TRBV14 and TRBJ2-7, with TRBD1 matching 7 bases. V shed 3 bases, J shed 2 bases, and the junction held 13 bases outside the gene matches. This CDR3 comprises 17 residues. Germline CDR1 SGHDN, CDR2 FVKESK. The CDR3 DNA follows: TGTGCCAGCAGCCACCCCGACAGGGCCGTACTCACCTACGAGCAGTACGTC. It yields the protein CASSHPDRAVLTYEQYV.

V gene TRBV4-2 combines with J gene TRBJ1-5; D may be TRBD1 (6 bases). Per the germline V gene, CDR1 is LGHNA and CDR2 is YNFKEQ. V was cut by 3 bases and J by 1 base, with 7 bases left in between. The CDR3 has 14 residues. CDR3 coding DNA: TGTGCCAGCAGCCACGGACAGAGCAATCAGCCCCAGCATTTT. Translation gives CASSHGQSNQPQHF.

This clonotype occurred a few times. The DNA for the CDR3 is TGTGCCAGCAGCGTAGTAGGGACTAGCGGGCCCTACGAGCAGTACTTC. It translates to CASSVVGTSGPYEQYF. This chain uses TRBV9 with TRBJ2-7, with 12 bases matching TRBD2. The germline gives CDR1 SGDLS, CDR2 YYNGEE. J was trimmed by 2 bases and V by 0 bases; bases with no gene match: 3. The CDR3 extends over 16 amino acids.

The J gene is TRBJ2-1, the V gene TRBV3-1; D remains unclear. V was cut by 4 bases and J by 2 bases, with 12 bases left in between. The CDR3 length is 15 residues. Germline CDR1 reads LGHDT; CDR2 reads YNNKEL (reference sequence). CDR3 in amino acids: CASSLGVSPYNEQFF. The DNA for the CDR3 is TGTGCCAGCAGCCTGGGCGTTAGCCCCTACAATGAGCAGTTCTTC.

The chain is built from TRBV20-1 and TRBJ2-5, with 10 bases lining up with TRBD2. J was trimmed by 5 bases and V by 1 base; bases with no gene match: 10. Germline V gives CDR1 DFQATT, CDR2 SNEGSKA (reference sequence). The CDR3 length is 16 residues. CDR3 sequence (DNA): TGCAGTGCTAGAGGAGTAACTAGCGGGAACGGGGAGACCCAGTACTTC. Protein: CSARGVTSGNGETQYF.

The chain joins TRBV12-3 or TRBV12-4 to TRBJ1-3; D gene unclear. Trimming shortened V by 11 bases and J by 1 base, and 15 bases separated the two germline ends. The CDR3 spans 14 residues. For the CDR3, the DNA is TGTGCCCACCCGGTCGGAGGTTCTGGAAACACCATATATTTT. Translating gives CAHPVGGSGNTIYF.